Presented here are 2 T cell receptor beta chains from one specimen sequenced in a study of beta chain features in type 1 diabetes. Their antigens are not known. All of the isolated RNA was reverse transcribed, so expressed TCRB transcripts were sequenced. Using immunoSEQ multiplex PCR, the repertoire was profiled, and TCRdb retains in-frame clones only, with some absent. Of 140,000 or so clones listed, about an eighth are singletons. Findings and caveats of the study: Moderate but significant shortening of TCRB CDR3s was recorded in all four CD4+ subsets from Type 1 diabetes patients.

Sample: central memory CD4+ T cells from blood. The receptors were gathered from a man aged 18 to 30 with type 1 diabetes.

Ten or more counts support this clone. V usage is TRBV7-9 and J usage is TRBJ1-1; possible D gene TRBD1, 5 bases. Germline CDR1 is SEHNR and CDR2 is FQNEAQ (reference sequence). The CDR3 totals 14 residues. Deletions cut 2 bases from V and 1 base from J, with 8 bases between. The DNA for the CDR3 is TGTGCCAGCAGCTTAACAGGCCAGAACACTGAAGCTTTCTTT. This encodes CASSLTGQNTEAFF.

In its sample, this clone was seen a few times. The chain has TRBV7-9 and TRBJ2-2; TRBD2 is a possible D gene (5 bases). The CDR3 extends over 15 amino acids. The V gene lost 4 bases and the J gene lost 1 base, with 10 bases spanning the gap. In germline, CDR1 is SEHNR, CDR2 FQNEAQ (reference sequence). The CDR3 bases are TGTGCCAGCAGCTCTTTACGGGGGAACACCGGGGAGCTGTTTTTT. Translation: CASSSLRGNTGELFF.